The next 18 T cell receptor beta chains were all read from a single sample in a study of CD8 T cells in Susac syndrome. Reverse transcription of about 0.5 to 1 ug RNA was performed with random hexamers. TCRdb reprocessed the immunoSEQ multiplex PCR reads via MiXCR and lists one record per CDR3 protein. The sample has roughly 330,000 distinct CDR3 sequences, around 92% seen once. The sequencing input was CD4+ T cells from PBMCs. The receptors were sampled from a human donor with multiple sclerosis.

V gene TRBV9 combines with J gene TRBJ1-2; D remains unclear. Trimming took 4 bases from V and 4 from J, leaving 8 bases between them. This CDR3 spans 12 amino acids. Germline CDR1 reads SGDLS; CDR2 reads YYNGEE. Here the CDR3 DNA reads TGTGCCAGCAGCTTACCGACCTATGGCTACACCTTC. It translates to CASSLPTYGYTF.

The chain links TRBV20-1 to TRBJ1-1, with D uncertain. In germline, CDR1 is DFQATT, CDR2 SNEGSKA (reference sequence). The CDR3 extends over 12 amino acids. The V end was cut by 6 bases, the J end by 4 bases, with 12 bases between. The CDR3 protein is CSAHVRATEAFF. CDR3 bases: TGCAGTGCCCACGTAAGGGCCACTGAAGCTTTCTTT.

The V gene is TRBV25-1, the J gene TRBJ2-1, with D maybe TRBD2 (6 bases). Germline V CDR1 and CDR2: MGHDK, SYGVNS. The V and J ends lost 3 bases and 8 bases respectively, with 20 bases between them. The CDR3 totals 16 residues. The CDR3 sequence is CASSDHRALALYEQFF. The CDR3 DNA reads as TGTGCCAGCAGTGACCACCGGGCCCTAGCGCTATATGAGCAGTTCTTC.

The J gene is TRBJ1-5, the V gene TRBV19; D remains ambiguous. Germline V gene lookup returns CDR1 LNHDA and CDR2 SQIVND (reference sequence). CDR3 length equals 14 residues. Trimming removed 3 bases at V and 7 bases at J, with 13 bases between. This CDR3 reads CASSMEPPRQPQHF. DNA of the CDR3: TGTGCCAGTAGTATGGAGCCTCCTAGGCAGCCCCAGCATTTT.

This clonotype was counted a single time. The rearrangement links TRBV12-2 to TRBJ1-4; TRBD1, as called in the table, went unchecked against the DNA. TRBV12-2 is a documented pseudogene. This CDR3 is 16 amino acids long. The chain's CDR3 is CASRSPGRTANEKLFF. DNA for the CDR3: TGTGCAAGTCGGTCCCCTGGTAGGACAGCTAATGAAAAACTGTTTTTT.

V usage is TRBV12-3 or TRBV12-4 and J usage is TRBJ2-7; 12 positions agree with TRBD2. The CDR3 totals 14 residues. The V segment lost 4 bases and the J segment 4 bases; nucleotides outside the gene matches: 2. The CDR3 nucleotides are TGTGCCAGCAGTTCTGGACTAGCGGGATACGAGCAGTACTTC. The encoded protein is CASSSGLAGYEQYF.

This chain joins TRBV29-1 and TRBJ1-2, with 7 bases identical to TRBD1. After removal of 4 bases from V and 4 bases from J, the junction contained 6 bases not matched to a gene. The V gene's germline CDR1 is SQVTM and CDR2 ANQGSEA. The CDR3 extends over 13 amino acids. The CDR3, as DNA: TGCAGCGTTGCCAGAGACAGGGCCTATGGCTACACCTTC. Protein sequence: CSVARDRAYGYTF.

The genes are TRBV19 and TRBJ2-3; either TRBD1 or TRBD2 may supply D (6 bases each). V dropped 10 bases and J dropped 0 bases, with 14 bases sitting between them. The germline V gene has CDR1 LNHDA and CDR2 SQIVND (reference sequence). CDR3 length: 14 amino acids. CDR3 residues: CATGAVASTDTQYF. The CDR3 DNA reads TGTGCCACGGGGGCAGTCGCCAGCACAGATACGCAGTATTTT.

The CDR3: CASSIEGLGYNEQFF. The CDR3 nucleotides are TGTGCCAGTAGTATCGAGGGACTAGGATACAATGAGCAGTTCTTC. The V and J genes are TRBV19 and TRBJ2-1; 8 bases line up with TRBD2. Looked up from germline, CDR1 is LNHDA and CDR2 is SQIVND (reference sequence). The CDR3 extends over 15 amino acids. Trimming cost V 3 bases and J 4 bases; bases outside gene matches: 5.

The CDR3 bases are TGTGCCAGCAGCGTAGGGGCAGGCCCCCTCGAGCAGTACTTC. It translates to CASSVGAGPLEQYF. This chain connects TRBV9 to TRBJ2-7, with no clear D. Germline V gene data show CDR1 as SGDLS and CDR2 as YYNGEE. With 0 bases removed from V and 6 bases from J, the gap between germline ends came to 13 bases. The length of the CDR3 is 14 residues.

The V and J genes are TRBV4-2 and TRBJ2-3; D call uncertain. The length of the CDR3 is 15 residues. Germline loops: CDR1 LGHNA, CDR2 YNFKEQ. Trimming removed 2 bases at V and 2 bases at J, with 11 bases between. The CDR3 coding sequence is TGTGCCAGCAGCCAAAGCCAGGCCCTCACAGATACGCAGTATTTT. Protein product: CASSQSQALTDTQYF.

Here the CDR3 reads CASRRRDSPDTQYF. DNA of the CDR3: TGTGCCAGCAGGAGAAGAGACTCTCCAGATACGCAGTATTTT. The chain combines TRBV3-1 with TRBJ2-3; D is unresolved. Germline V gene lookup returns CDR1 LGHDT and CDR2 YNNKEL (reference sequence). V was clipped by 6 bases and J by 4 bases, with 14 bases between them. This CDR3 has 14 residues.

The J gene is TRBJ1-1, the V gene TRBV18; D is possibly TRBD1 (5 bases). CDR3 size: 18 residues. Germline V gives CDR1 KGHSH, CDR2 LQKENI. V lost 3 bases and J lost 1, with 21 bases in between. The CDR3, as DNA: TGTGCCAGCTCACCGAATAACCGGGGCCCCTTGGGGAACACTGAAGCTTTCTTT. Translating it yields CASSPNNRGPLGNTEAFF.

The count of this clonotype is one. The chain has TRBV10-3 and TRBJ1-1; 8 nucleotides match TRBD1. Trimming took 3 bases from V and 1 from J; bases not matched to a gene: 4. Germline V gene sequence: CDR1 ENHRY, CDR2 SYGVKD. This CDR3 is 15 amino acids long. As DNA, the CDR3 is TGTGCCATCAGTGACCCCGGACAGGGGAACACTGAAGCTTTCTTT. It translates to CAISDPGQGNTEAFF.

The V call is TRBV30, the J call TRBJ2-1; the D is unclear. Looked up from germline, CDR1 is GTSNPN and CDR2 is SVGIG (reference sequence). The CDR3 extends over 13 amino acids. The V end lost 2 bases, the J end lost 5 bases, and 10 bases lay between the germline ends. The CDR3 sequence is CAWSWTRNNEQFF. The CDR3 DNA follows: TGTGCCTGGAGTTGGACCCGGAACAATGAGCAGTTCTTC.

V gene TRBV12-3 or TRBV12-4 combines with J gene TRBJ2-1, with D hard to call. CDR3 length: 11 amino acids. V was shortened by 0 bases and J by 10 bases, with 4 bases between the two germline ends. CDR3 sequence (DNA): TGTGCCAGCAGTTTAGCGGACGAGCAGTTCTTC. It specifies CASSLADEQFF.

The chain carries TRBV7-2 and TRBJ1-4; D remains unclear. The germline CDR1 and CDR2 sequences are SGHTA and FQGNSA. This CDR3 has 15 residues. V was clipped by 5 bases and J by 3 bases, with 13 bases between them. The CDR3 protein is CASSPQVPANEKLFF. Here the CDR3 DNA reads TGTGCCAGCAGCCCTCAAGTGCCGGCTAATGAAAAACTGTTTTTT.

V is TRBV7-9 and J is TRBJ2-7; 11 positions agree with TRBD2. V gave up 3 bases and J gave up 0 bases; unmatched junction bases: 10. The CDR3 sequence is 18 residues long. The germline V gene encodes CDR1 SEHNR and CDR2 FQNEAQ (reference sequence). The CDR3 protein is CASSFPRLAGSSSYEQYF. CDR3 nucleotides: TGTGCCAGCAGCTTCCCCCGACTAGCGGGGTCGAGCTCCTACGAGCAGTACTTC. Complete variable domain (other parts from reference TRBV7-9 and TRBJ2-7): DTGVSQNPRHKITKRGQNVTFRCDPISEHNRLYWYRQTLGQGPEFLTYFQNEAQLEKSRLLSDRFSAERPKGSFSTLEIQRTEQGDSAMYLCASSFPRLAGSSSYEQYFGPGTRLTVT.